This T cell receptor (beta chain) was recovered during a study of neurological immune-mediated disorders. The sample holds many counts of this clonotype. Germline loops: CDR1 MNHEY, CDR2 SVGAGI. V lost 4 bases and J 7 bases, leaving 17 bases between the germline ends. The CDR3 runs to 14 residues. A single record per CDR3 protein comes from TCRdb applying MiXCR to the 5' RACE reads. There are 81,000 or so distinct CDR3 sequences in the sample; roughly 4.7% occur only once, and 2.2% lies in the top ten. Sequenced: PBMCs. The TCR sequence derives from a woman under 40 with multiple sclerosis. The chain employs TRBV6-5 and TRBJ2-7; weak D call: TRBD2 (6 bases). The DNA of the CDR3 is TGTGCCAGCAGTTCCGGACTACCCCAAGGGGAGCAGTACTTC. Amino acid sequence: CASSSGLPQGEQYF.